The 15 T cell receptor beta chains below all came from one sample that was sequenced in a study of cytotoxic CD8 clonotypes in ibrutinib-treated CLL. Sequencing was performed with immunoSEQ multiplex PCR; in TCRdb, only in-frame clones are kept and a portion is missing. The data show about 270,000 clones, with 60% to 80% seen just once and 5.6% held by the top ten. Sequences were derived from PBMCs, sampled at disease progression, from a patient treated with ibrutinib. These TCRs come from a human donor with chronic lymphocytic leukemia.

This clone showed up just once. V is TRBV21-1 and J is TRBJ1-2. TRBV21-1 constitutes a pseudogene. This CDR3 has 14 residues. CDR3 region: CASSKGLGGLGYTF. CDR3 coding DNA: TGTGCCAGCAGCAAAGGTCTGGGGGGCCTTGGCTACACCTTC.

The chain carries TRBV7-3 and TRBJ2-2; 7 nucleotides match TRBD1. After removal of 5 bases from V and 0 bases from J, the junction contained 6 bases not matched to a gene. The CDR3 has 16 residues. Germline V CDR1 and CDR2: SGHTA, FQGTGA. CDR3 amino acids: CASSLDRVSNTGELFF. The CDR3, as DNA: TGTGCCAGCAGCCTAGACAGGGTCTCGAACACCGGGGAGCTGTTTTTT.

The genes are TRBV5-1 and TRBJ2-7; 8 nucleotides match TRBD1. Trimming removed 0 bases from V and 8 bases from J; junction bases left unmatched: 10. The CDR3 runs to 15 residues. CDR1 is SGHRS and CDR2 is YFSETQ in the germline V gene. DNA for the CDR3: TGCGCCAGCAGCTTGGTCTCCGGGACAGGAGGCAAGCAGTACTTC. This encodes CASSLVSGTGGKQYF.

This clone turned up a few times. The V gene is TRBV19, the J gene TRBJ2-3, with D unclear. V gave up 3 bases and J gave up 7 bases, with 8 bases separating them. Per the germline V gene, CDR1 is LNHDA and CDR2 is SQIVND (reference sequence). The CDR3 is 12 residues long. The CDR3 reads CASSMSRNTQYF. In DNA form, the CDR3 reads TGTGCCAGTAGTATGAGCAGAAATACGCAGTATTTT.

V and J are TRBV5-1 and TRBJ2-3; D not certain. Germline-derived CDR1 and CDR2 are SGHRS and YFSETQ. The CDR3 runs to 15 residues. Trimming removed 4 bases at V and 1 base at J, with 13 bases between. The DNA of the CDR3 is TGCGCCAGCAGCCCCGCAGGCCCGGGCACAGATACGCAGTATTTT. Protein sequence: CASSPAGPGTDTQYF.

The V call is TRBV7-9, the J call TRBJ2-7; 7 positions match TRBD1. CDR1 and CDR2 from the germline V gene are SEHNR and FQNEAQ (reference sequence). The CDR3 is 11 amino acids. Trimming removed 5 bases from V and 10 bases from J; junction bases left unmatched: 5. CDR3 sequence (DNA): TGTGCCAGCAGCACGACAGGGTACCAGTACTTC. It codes for CASSTTGYQYF.

The V and J genes are TRBV5-1 and TRBJ1-1, with 9 bases identical to TRBD1. The CDR3 covers 16 residues. Trimming removed 4 bases from V and 0 bases from J; junction bases left unmatched: 7. In germline, CDR1 is SGHRS, CDR2 YFSETQ. CDR3 sequence (DNA): TGCGCCAGCAGCCTTGGGACAGGGAGGATGAACACTGAAGCTTTCTTT. This sequence encodes CASSLGTGRMNTEAFF.

The chain is built from TRBV6-5 and TRBJ2-2; 10 bases agree with TRBD2. This CDR3 spans 16 amino acids. Germline V gene sequence: CDR1 MNHEY, CDR2 SVGAGI. J lost 4 bases, V lost 0 bases, and 2 bases had no gene match. CDR3 region: CASSYSSSGSTGELFF. Written as DNA, the CDR3 is TGTGCCAGCAGTTACTCGTCTAGCGGGAGCACCGGGGAGCTGTTTTTT.

The rearrangement links TRBV7-2 to TRBJ1-1; D is uncertain. The V end lost 4 bases, the J end lost 1 base, and 19 bases lay between the germline ends. The CDR3 consists of 17 residues. The germline gives CDR1 SGHTA, CDR2 FQGNSA. The CDR3 is CASSSASQLRRNTEAFF. CDR3 DNA sequence: TGTGCCAGCAGCTCTGCCTCTCAACTTCGGCGGAACACTGAAGCTTTCTTT.

This chain connects TRBV7-6 to TRBJ2-1; D ambiguous. This CDR3 is 12 amino acids long. Trimming left V 1 base short and J 11 bases short, with 9 bases between. Germline V CDR1 and CDR2: SGHVS, FNYEAQ. This CDR3 reads CASSLGGPKQFF. CDR3 in DNA: TGTGCCAGCAGCTTAGGTGGGCCCAAGCAGTTCTTC.

The rearrangement joins TRBV7-8 to TRBJ2-5; unclear D gene. The V end lost 0 bases, the J end lost 5 bases, and 4 bases lay between the germline ends. CDR3 size: 12 residues. Germline V gives CDR1 SGHVS, CDR2 FQNEAQ. CDR3 protein: CASSLAGETQYF. CDR3 nucleotides: TGTGCCAGCAGCTTAGCGGGGGAGACCCAGTACTTC.

J is TRBJ2-3 and V is TRBV7-9; D remains ambiguous. This CDR3 comprises 13 residues. Trimming stripped 5 bases from V and 7 bases from J, with 13 bases between. Germline loops: CDR1 SEHNR, CDR2 FQNEAQ (reference sequence). The CDR3 DNA follows: TGTGCCAGCAGCCCTCCGGGTGGGCATACGCAGTATTTT. Amino acids: CASSPPGGHTQYF.

V is TRBV28 and J is TRBJ2-3; D might be TRBD1 (6 bases). The CDR3 is made up of 15 amino acids. The ends were cut back, 1 base at V and 5 bases at J, with 13 bases in the middle. The V gene's germline CDR1 is MDHEN and CDR2 SYDVKM. This CDR3 is CASSLSRGGVDTQYF. The CDR3 DNA sequence: TGTGCCAGCAGTTTATCTAGAGGGGGTGTAGATACGCAGTATTTT.

J is TRBJ1-3 and V is TRBV29-1, with TRBD1 identical over 8 bases. The CDR3 length is 18 residues. The germline CDR1 and CDR2 sequences are SQVTM and ANQGSEA. The J segment lost 1 base and the V segment lost 7 bases, leaving 18 bases of the junction unmatched. Here the CDR3 reads CSAHGLGGQGVSGNTIYF. DNA for the CDR3: TGCAGCGCCCACGGTCTAGGAGGACAGGGCGTTTCTGGAAACACCATATATTTT. Variable domain in full (rest from reference TRBV29-1 and TRBJ1-3): SAVISQKPSRDICQRGTSLTIQCQVDSQVTMMFWYRQQPGQSLTLIATANQGSEATYESGFVIDKFPISRPNLTFSTLTVSNMSPEDSSIYLCSAHGLGGQGVSGNTIYFGEGSWLTVV.

The chain carries TRBV5-1 and TRBJ2-7; 12 nucleotides align to TRBD1. The germline CDR1 and CDR2 sequences are SGHRS and YFSETQ. CDR3 length: 14 residues. After removal of 5 bases from V and 7 bases from J, the junction contained 7 bases not matched to a gene. CDR3 in DNA: TGCGCCAGCAGACGGGGACAGGGGGCCAGGGAGCAGTACTTC. Its protein is CASRRGQGAREQYF. Full variable domain (missing parts from reference TRBV5-1 and TRBJ2-7): KAGVTQTPRYLIKTRGQQVTLSCSPISGHRSVSWYQQTPGQGLQFLFEYFSETQRNKGNFPGRFSGRQFSNSRSEMNVSTLELGDSALYLCASRRGQGAREQYFGPGTRLTVT.